This TCR beta chain was recorded in a study of spatial heterogeneity in lung cancer. Study observations and caveats: Resection saw ubiquitous expanded tumor TCRs appear in blood more than follow-up did.

CDR1 and CDR2 (germline): LNHNV, YYDKDF (reference sequence). The CDR3 is 15 amino acids. After removal of 5 bases from V and 0 bases from J, the junction contained 4 bases not matched to a gene. The sample's time point: blood at routine non-recurrence follow-up after resection. Whole RNA from tumor, nontumor lung or frozen PBMC was sequenced unsorted. Individually, TCR cDNA molecules were each labelled with a unique molecular identifier. A single record per CDR3 protein comes from TCRdb applying MiXCR to the 5' RACE reads. The data contain 50,000 to 60,000 distinct CDR3 sequences, roughly 7.4% of them seen just once; the ten biggest clones take up 35%. This clonotype has more than one count but fewer than ten. Its target is unknown.

V is TRBV15 and J is TRBJ2-1, with 7 positions matching TRBD2. The sequence came from a female donor with early-stage non-small cell lung cancer. The sample in question was PBMCs, obtained at follow-up. CDR3 in DNA: TGTGCCACCAGCCGAGCGGGGCACTCCTACAATGAGCAGTTCTTC. Its translation is CATSRAGHSYNEQFF.